A selection of T cell receptor beta chains follows, all from one sample in a study of T cell changes during pregnancy in multiple sclerosis. The repertoire was sequenced with immunoSEQ multiplex PCR; TCRdb's copy has only in-frame clones and lacks some. This table holds more than 80,000 clones, around 90% found once. This sample comprised peripheral blood, obtained after pregnancy. The source is a female donor with multiple sclerosis, enrolled in a pregnancy study. Both conserved end residues are part of each CDR3. Fields, in order: clone size, CDR3 length, D gene, J gene, V gene, CDR3 protein, CDR3 DNA. D genes are given only for firm matches. Size tells how often a clone was seen (once, few, many) or the class of an expanded clone, and some rows leave it out.

clone size: .
CDR3 length: 15
D gene: TRBD1
J gene: TRBJ1-5
V gene: TRBV11-2
CDR3 protein: CASSSDRGPNQPQHF
CDR3 DNA: TGTGCCAGCAGTTCCGACAGGGGGCCAAATCAGCCCCAGCATTTT

clone size: .
CDR3 length: 18
D gene: TRBD2
J gene: TRBJ2-1
V gene: TRBV7-6
CDR3 protein: CASSLGIAGGPTDYEQFF
CDR3 DNA: TGTGCCAGCAGCTTAGGTATAGCGGGAGGGCCCACTGACTATGAGCAGTTCTTC

clone size: .
CDR3 length: 16
D gene: TRBD2
J gene: TRBJ2-1
V gene: TRBV9
CDR3 protein: CASSGGSGRYQNEQFF
CDR3 DNA: TGTGCCAGCAGCGGGGGTAGCGGGAGGTACCAGAATGAGCAGTTCTTC

clone size: .
CDR3 length: 14
D gene: .
J gene: TRBJ1-5
V gene: TRBV28
CDR3 protein: CASRPYRGNQPQHF
CDR3 DNA: TGTGCCAGCAGGCCCTACAGGGGCAATCAGCCCCAGCATTTT

clone size: .
CDR3 length: 14
D gene: .
J gene: TRBJ1-1
V gene: TRBV7-8
CDR3 protein: CASSGGALNTEAFF
CDR3 DNA: TGTGCCAGCAGCGGAGGAGCCTTGAACACTGAAGCTTTCTTT

clone size: .
CDR3 length: 15
D gene: TRBD2
J gene: TRBJ2-3
V gene: TRBV27
CDR3 protein: CASSLSGTTRDTQYF
CDR3 DNA: TGTGCCAGCAGTTTATCGGGGACTACTAGGGATACGCAGTATTTT

clone size: .
CDR3 length: 15
D gene: TRBD2
J gene: TRBJ2-1
V gene: TRBV11-2
CDR3 protein: CASRRWGRADNEQFF
CDR3 DNA: TGTGCCAGCAGAAGATGGGGGAGGGCCGACAATGAGCAGTTCTTC

clone size: .
CDR3 length: 12
D gene: .
J gene: TRBJ2-1
V gene: TRBV5-1
CDR3 protein: CASSVGTNEQFF
CDR3 DNA: TGCGCCAGCAGTGTTGGTACTAATGAGCAGTTCTTC

clone size: .
CDR3 length: 15
D gene: .
J gene: TRBJ2-7
V gene: TRBV4-2
CDR3 protein: CASRTTLGRSSEQYF
CDR3 DNA: TGTGCCAGCAGAACTACCCTAGGGAGATCGAGCGAGCAGTACTTC

clone size: once
CDR3 length: 16
D gene: .
J gene: TRBJ1-2
V gene: TRBV4-1
CDR3 protein: CASSQGPGSRIYGYTF
CDR3 DNA: TGCGCCAGCAGCCAAGGTCCAGGGTCCCGCATATACGGCTACACCTTC

clone size: .
CDR3 length: 15
D gene: TRBD2
J gene: TRBJ2-3
V gene: TRBV7-3
CDR3 protein: CASSSSGGSTDTQYF
CDR3 DNA: TGTGCCAGCAGCTCTAGCGGGGGCAGCACAGATACGCAGTATTTT

clone size: .
CDR3 length: 14
D gene: TRBD1
J gene: TRBJ2-5
V gene: TRBV19
CDR3 protein: CASSDRVGLETQYF
CDR3 DNA: TGTGCCAGTAGTGACAGGGTTGGGTTGGAGACCCAGTACTTC

clone size: few
CDR3 length: 14
D gene: TRBD2
J gene: TRBJ2-7
V gene: TRBV18
CDR3 protein: CASSLTAGAYEQYF
CDR3 DNA: TGTGCCAGCTCCCTGACTGCGGGAGCCTACGAGCAGTACTTC

clone size: .
CDR3 length: 16
D gene: TRBD2
J gene: TRBJ2-1
V gene: TRBV9
CDR3 protein: CASSPRRAGEHNEQFF
CDR3 DNA: TGTGCCAGCAGCCCCAGAAGAGCGGGAGAGCACAATGAGCAGTTCTTC

clone size: .
CDR3 length: 15
D gene: .
J gene: TRBJ2-2
V gene: TRBV30
CDR3 protein: CASRGGGQGTGELFF
CDR3 DNA: TGTGCCTCCCGTGGAGGGGGCCAAGGTACCGGGGAGCTGTTTTTT

clone size: .
CDR3 length: 13
D gene: .
J gene: TRBJ1-5
V gene: TRBV4-2
CDR3 protein: CASSQDRDQPQHF
CDR3 DNA: TGTGCCAGCAGCCAAGACAGGGATCAGCCCCAGCATTTT

clone size: .
CDR3 length: 15
D gene: TRBD1
J gene: TRBJ1-1
V gene: TRBV19
CDR3 protein: CASSTTGTGGTEAFF
CDR3 DNA: TGTGCCAGTAGTACAACCGGGACAGGGGGCACTGAAGCTTTCTTT

clone size: .
CDR3 length: 18
D gene: TRBD2
J gene: TRBJ2-3
V gene: TRBV14
CDR3 protein: CASSRPRLAGAITDTQYF
CDR3 DNA: TGTGCCAGCAGCCGTCCGAGACTAGCGGGGGCGATAACAGATACGCAGTATTTT

clone size: once
CDR3 length: 13
D gene: .
J gene: TRBJ1-1
V gene: TRBV6-5
CDR3 protein: CASSYVGGTEAFF
CDR3 DNA: TGTGCCAGCAGTTACGTCGGGGGGACTGAAGCTTTCTTT

clone size: .
CDR3 length: 14
D gene: TRBD1
J gene: TRBJ1-5
V gene: TRBV6-1
CDR3 protein: CASSEGQSNQPQHF
CDR3 DNA: TGTGCCAGCAGTGAGGGACAGAGCAATCAGCCCCAGCATTTT

clone size: .
CDR3 length: 12
D gene: .
J gene: TRBJ2-1
V gene: TRBV11-2
CDR3 protein: CASSFNYDEQFF
CDR3 DNA: TGTGCCAGCAGCTTCAACTACGATGAGCAGTTCTTC

clone size: .
CDR3 length: 16
D gene: .
J gene: TRBJ2-3
V gene: TRBV5-6
CDR3 protein: CASNRKGGRVTDTQYF
CDR3 DNA: TGTGCCAGCAACAGAAAGGGAGGCAGGGTGACAGATACGCAGTATTTT

clone size: once
CDR3 length: 14
D gene: .
J gene: TRBJ2-5
V gene: TRBV2
CDR3 protein: CASSRPGLQETQYF
CDR3 DNA: TGTGCCAGCTCTCGCCCGGGACTGCAAGAGACCCAGTACTTC

clone size: .
CDR3 length: 15
D gene: TRBD1
J gene: TRBJ1-1
V gene: TRBV28
CDR3 protein: CASRRGGQGGTEAFF
CDR3 DNA: TGTGCCAGCAGACGAGGGGGACAGGGGGGGACTGAAGCTTTCTTT

clone size: .
CDR3 length: 12
D gene: .
J gene: TRBJ2-1
V gene: TRBV28
CDR3 protein: CASETVFNEQFF
CDR3 DNA: TGTGCCAGCGAGACTGTATTTAATGAGCAGTTCTTC

clone size: .
CDR3 length: 13
D gene: .
J gene: TRBJ1-2
V gene: TRBV2
CDR3 protein: CASSVGGNYGYTF
CDR3 DNA: TGTGCCAGCAGCGTCGGGGGGAACTATGGCTACACCTTC

clone size: .
CDR3 length: 14
D gene: .
J gene: TRBJ2-2
V gene: TRBV5-1
CDR3 protein: CASSLETSTGELFF
CDR3 DNA: TGCGCCAGCAGCTTGGAGACTAGCACCGGGGAGCTGTTTTTT

clone size: .
CDR3 length: 14
D gene: .
J gene: TRBJ2-7
V gene: TRBV6-5
CDR3 protein: CASSYSSGSYEQYF
CDR3 DNA: TGTGCCAGCAGTTACTCCAGCGGGTCCTACGAGCAGTACTTC

clone size: .
CDR3 length: 15
D gene: TRBD1
J gene: TRBJ2-1
V gene: TRBV5-1
CDR3 protein: CASSSGQGSYNEQFF
CDR3 DNA: TGCGCCAGCAGCTCGGGACAGGGCTCCTACAATGAGCAGTTCTTC